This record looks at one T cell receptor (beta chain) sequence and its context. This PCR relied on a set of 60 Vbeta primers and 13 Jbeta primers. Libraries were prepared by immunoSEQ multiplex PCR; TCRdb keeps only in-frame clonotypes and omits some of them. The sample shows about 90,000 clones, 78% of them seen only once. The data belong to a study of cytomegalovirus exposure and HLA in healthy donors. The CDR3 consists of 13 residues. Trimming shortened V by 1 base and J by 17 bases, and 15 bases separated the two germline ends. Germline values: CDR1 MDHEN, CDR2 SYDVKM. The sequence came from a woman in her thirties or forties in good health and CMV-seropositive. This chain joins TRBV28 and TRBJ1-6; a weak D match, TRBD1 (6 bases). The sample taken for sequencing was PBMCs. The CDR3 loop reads CASSLLTRGIIHF. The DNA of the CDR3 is TGTGCCAGCAGTTTATTAACTAGGGGGATAATCCACTTT. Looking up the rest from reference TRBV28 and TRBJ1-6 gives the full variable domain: DVKVTQSSRYLVKRTGEKVFLECVQDMDHENMFWYRQDPGLGLRLIYFSYDVKMKEKGDIPEGYSVSREKKERFSLILESASTNQTSMYLCASSLLTRGIIHFGNGTRLTVT.